These T cell receptor beta chains were read from a single sample in a study of T cell responses to AZD1222 COVID-19 vaccine. Data came from immunoSEQ multiplex PCR; TCRdb stores just in-frame clones and leaves some out. The sample records around 65,000 clones, approximately 87% being singletons. Source: peripheral blood, taken 28 days after the second AZD1222 dose. The origin of the receptors is an adult who received the AZD1222 COVID-19 vaccine. Each CDR3 is given with its conserved first and last residue. The order of the fields is clone size, V gene, D gene, J gene, CDR3 protein. A D gene is named only where the DNA matches it firmly. Rows may omit the clone size; those that give it use once, few, many or a size class.

few	TRBV5-1	.	TRBJ2-5	CASSRDSGLETQYF
.	TRBV6-1	.	TRBJ1-6	CASSEQSPLHF
once	TRBV18	.	TRBJ1-3	CASSPRGRGTGNTIYF
.	TRBV3-1/TRBV3-2	.	TRBJ2-5	CASSPGGNRGRETQYF
.	TRBV3-1/TRBV3-2	.	TRBJ2-5	CASSQSPYQETQYF
few	TRBV19	.	TRBJ2-3	CASSYTITDTQYF
once	TRBV7-9	.	TRBJ1-5	CASSLGGNNQPQHF
.	TRBV19	.	TRBJ2-6	CASSIEGAQGANVLTF
.	TRBV19	TRBD2	TRBJ2-1	CATHSGGFNEQFF
once	TRBV27	.	TRBJ1-5	CASSYRELDQPQHF
.	TRBV18	.	TRBJ1-2	CASSPDKSYGYTF
.	TRBV2	.	TRBJ2-1	CASSLLWGEQFF
.	TRBV2	.	TRBJ1-5	CASSPRLGQSNQPQHF
.	TRBV5-1	TRBD1	TRBJ1-4	CASAKGGQGAEKLFF
.	TRBV7-3	TRBD2	TRBJ2-3	CASRGGLASDTQYF
.	TRBV7-6	TRBD1	TRBJ2-1	CASSLGTGASNEQFF
.	TRBV2	.	TRBJ1-2	CASRAGYGYTF
.	TRBV10-3	.	TRBJ1-2	CAIPARAPNYGYTF
.	TRBV7-9	.	TRBJ2-6	CASSLTAGANVLTF
.	TRBV2	.	TRBJ2-2	CASRFGRVGTGELFF
.	TRBV12-2	.	TRBJ2-7	CASLNRGAKYYEQYF
.	TRBV2	.	TRBJ1-5	CASSEGSPNQPQHF
few	TRBV5-5	TRBD2	TRBJ2-2	CASSLAGVAGVRVTGELFF
once	TRBV7-2	.	TRBJ2-4	CASSLERNIQYF
.	TRBV5-6	TRBD2	TRBJ2-5	CASSLVPGGQETQYF
.	TRBV19	.	TRBJ1-3	CASKANTGRNTIYF
once	TRBV12-5	TRBD2	TRBJ2-7	CASGPLAGGYEQYF
once	TRBV11-2	.	TRBJ2-3	CASSLGRITDTQYF
once	TRBV2	TRBD1	TRBJ2-7	CASIPLSRDRDSYEQYF
few	TRBV6-5	.	TRBJ1-1	CASKRVGTEAFF
.	TRBV29-1	TRBD2	TRBJ2-3	CSVDSGRRFRDTQYF
.	TRBV11-3	.	TRBJ1-3	CASSLGTLSGNTIYF
.	TRBV6-5	TRBD1	TRBJ1-1	CASSGDSTEAFF
.	TRBV3-1/TRBV3-2	TRBD1	TRBJ2-3	CASRQNPGQGADTQYF
.	TRBV2	TRBD2	TRBJ2-7	CASRTSGVYEQYF
few	TRBV15	TRBD2	TRBJ2-7	CATSRESGRAYEQYF
.	TRBV10-3	TRBD2	TRBJ2-6	CAIFGGDSGANVLTF
.	TRBV11-2	TRBD2	TRBJ2-1	CASSLSGRVSNEQFF
.	TRBV5-1	.	TRBJ1-2	CASSLEPTGGGYTF
.	TRBV7-9	.	TRBJ1-2	CASSPGGRRSRGYTF
.	TRBV7-9	TRBD1	TRBJ1-5	CASSSKTGASNQPQHF
.	TRBV5-6	TRBD2	TRBJ2-1	CASRGLAGFYNEQFF
.	TRBV12-3/TRBV12-4	.	TRBJ2-7	CASSLTVSYEQYF
.	TRBV11-3	.	TRBJ2-5	CASSLGFRQGGETQYF
.	TRBV12-3/TRBV12-4	.	TRBJ1-1	CASSFRGEAFF
few	TRBV14	.	TRBJ2-7	CASSQDLRDYEQYF
.	TRBV11-3	TRBD1	TRBJ2-7	CASSGTGYEQYF
.	TRBV7-3	.	TRBJ2-2	CASSLKSSGELFF
.	TRBV6-5	TRBD1	TRBJ1-2	CASRIGTGGGGYTF
.	TRBV30	TRBD1	TRBJ2-7	CAWMPGQGPYEQYF